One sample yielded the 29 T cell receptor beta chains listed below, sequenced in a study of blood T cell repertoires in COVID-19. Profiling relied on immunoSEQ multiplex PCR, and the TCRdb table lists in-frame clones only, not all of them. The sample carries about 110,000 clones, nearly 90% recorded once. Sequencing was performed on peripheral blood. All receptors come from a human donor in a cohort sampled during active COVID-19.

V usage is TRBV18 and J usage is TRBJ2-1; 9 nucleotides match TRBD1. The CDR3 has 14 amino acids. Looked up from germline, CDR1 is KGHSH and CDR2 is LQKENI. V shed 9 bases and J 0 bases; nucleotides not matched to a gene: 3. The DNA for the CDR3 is TGTGCCAGTAAGACAGGGGGCTCCTACAATGAGCAGTTCTTC. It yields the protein CASKTGGSYNEQFF.

CDR3 region: CASSPLTRSNYGYTF. CDR3 nucleotide sequence: TGTGCCAGTAGTCCCCTAACGCGGTCTAACTATGGCTACACCTTC. The rearrangement links TRBV19 to TRBJ1-2, with D uncertain. The CDR3 totals 15 residues. Trimming stripped 5 bases from V and 0 bases from J, with 13 bases between. Germline CDR1 reads LNHDA; CDR2 reads SQIVND (reference sequence).

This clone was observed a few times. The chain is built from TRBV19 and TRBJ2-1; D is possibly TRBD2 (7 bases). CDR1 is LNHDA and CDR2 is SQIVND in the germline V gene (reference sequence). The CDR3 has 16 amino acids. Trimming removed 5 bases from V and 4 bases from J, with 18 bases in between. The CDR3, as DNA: TGTGCCAGTAGTCCCCTTGGGGGGGCAGCTTACAATGAGCAGTTCTTC. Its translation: CASSPLGGAAYNEQFF.

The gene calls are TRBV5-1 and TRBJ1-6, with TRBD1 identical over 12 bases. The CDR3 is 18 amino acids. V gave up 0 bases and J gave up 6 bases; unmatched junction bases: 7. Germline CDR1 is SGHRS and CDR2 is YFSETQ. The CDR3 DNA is TGCGCCAGCAGCTTGGCCGGGACAGGGGGCGTCGGTAATTCACCCCTCCACTTT. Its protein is CASSLAGTGGVGNSPLHF.

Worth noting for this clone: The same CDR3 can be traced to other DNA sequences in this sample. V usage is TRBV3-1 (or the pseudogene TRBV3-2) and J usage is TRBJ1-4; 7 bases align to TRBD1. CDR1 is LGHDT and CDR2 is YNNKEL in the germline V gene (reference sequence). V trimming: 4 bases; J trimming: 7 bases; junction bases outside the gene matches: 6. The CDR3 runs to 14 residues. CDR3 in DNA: TGTGCCAGCAGCCTCGGGACAGCATCTGAAAAACTGTTTTTT. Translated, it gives CASSLGTASEKLFF.

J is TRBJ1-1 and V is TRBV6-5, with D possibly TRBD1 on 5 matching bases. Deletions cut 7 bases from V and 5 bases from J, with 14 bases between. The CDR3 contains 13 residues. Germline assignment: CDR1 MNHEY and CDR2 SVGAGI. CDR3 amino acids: CASNRAGETEAFF. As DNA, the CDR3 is TGTGCCAGCAACCGCGCGGGGGAGACTGAAGCTTTCTTT.

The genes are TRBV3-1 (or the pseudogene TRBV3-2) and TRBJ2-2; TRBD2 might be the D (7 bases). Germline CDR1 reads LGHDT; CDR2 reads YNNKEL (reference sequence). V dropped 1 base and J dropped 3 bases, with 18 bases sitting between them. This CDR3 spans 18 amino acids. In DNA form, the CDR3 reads TGTGCCAGCAGCCAAGCCCTGATCGGGGGGCACCACACCGGGGAGCTGTTTTTT. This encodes CASSQALIGGHHTGELFF.

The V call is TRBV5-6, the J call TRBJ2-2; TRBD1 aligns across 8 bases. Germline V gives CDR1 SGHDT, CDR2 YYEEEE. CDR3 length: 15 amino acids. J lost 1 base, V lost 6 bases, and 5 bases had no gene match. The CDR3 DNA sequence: TGTGCCAGCACCTTCGACAGGGGGAACACCGGGGAGCTGTTTTTT. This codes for CASTFDRGNTGELFF.

This CDR3 is CASSTGLEETQYF. CDR3 DNA: TGCGCCAGCAGCACGGGACTAGAAGAGACCCAGTACTTC. The chain is built from TRBV5-1 and TRBJ2-5; 8 nucleotides match TRBD2. V gave up 4 bases and J gave up 3 bases; unmatched junction bases: 2. From germline, CDR1 is SGHRS and CDR2 YFSETQ. The CDR3 length is 13 residues.

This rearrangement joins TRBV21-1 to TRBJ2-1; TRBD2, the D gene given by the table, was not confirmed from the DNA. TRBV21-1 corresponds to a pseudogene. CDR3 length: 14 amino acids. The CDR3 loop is CASSESTGGNEQFF. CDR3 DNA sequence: TGTGCCAGCAGCGAAAGTACGGGAGGGAATGAGCAGTTCTTC.

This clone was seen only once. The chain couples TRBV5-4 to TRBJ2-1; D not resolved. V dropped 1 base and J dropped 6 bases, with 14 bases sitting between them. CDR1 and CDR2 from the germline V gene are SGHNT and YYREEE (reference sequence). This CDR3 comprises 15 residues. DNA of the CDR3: TGTGCCAGCAGCTTGTCCGGGTCCCTCCTCAATGAGCAGTTCTTC. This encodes CASSLSGSLLNEQFF.

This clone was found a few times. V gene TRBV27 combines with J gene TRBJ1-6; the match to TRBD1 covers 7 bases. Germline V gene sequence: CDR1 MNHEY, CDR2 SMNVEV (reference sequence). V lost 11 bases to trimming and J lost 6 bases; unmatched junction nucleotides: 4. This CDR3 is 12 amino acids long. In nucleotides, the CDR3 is TGTGCCGCCAGGGGGAGTAATTCACCCCTCCACTTT. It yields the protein CAARGSNSPLHF.

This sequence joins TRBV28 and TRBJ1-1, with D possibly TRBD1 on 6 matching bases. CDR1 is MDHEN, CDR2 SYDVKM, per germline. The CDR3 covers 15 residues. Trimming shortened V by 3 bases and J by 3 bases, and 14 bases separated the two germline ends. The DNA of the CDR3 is TGTGCCAGCAGTTTGACCAGGGGTGGGGACACTGAAGCTTTCTTT. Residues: CASSLTRGGDTEAFF.

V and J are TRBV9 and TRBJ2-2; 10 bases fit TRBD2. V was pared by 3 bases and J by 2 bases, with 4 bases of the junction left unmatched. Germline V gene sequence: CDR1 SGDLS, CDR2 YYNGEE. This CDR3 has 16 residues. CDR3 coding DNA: TGTGCCAGCAGCGCCCTAGCGGGAGTTAACACCGGGGAGCTGTTTTTT. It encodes CASSALAGVNTGELFF.

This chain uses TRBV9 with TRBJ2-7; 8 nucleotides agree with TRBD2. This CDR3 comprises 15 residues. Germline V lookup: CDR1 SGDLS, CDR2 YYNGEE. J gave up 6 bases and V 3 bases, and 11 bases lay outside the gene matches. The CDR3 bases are TGTGCCAGCAGCGGCACCTCGGGACTAGGACGCGAGCAGTACTTC. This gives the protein CASSGTSGLGREQYF.

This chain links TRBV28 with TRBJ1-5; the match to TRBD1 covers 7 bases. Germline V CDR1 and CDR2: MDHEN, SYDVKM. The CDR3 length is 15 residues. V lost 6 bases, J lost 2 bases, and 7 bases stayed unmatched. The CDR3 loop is CASRPTGYGNQPQHF. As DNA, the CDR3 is TGTGCCAGCAGACCGACAGGGTACGGCAATCAGCCCCAGCATTTT.

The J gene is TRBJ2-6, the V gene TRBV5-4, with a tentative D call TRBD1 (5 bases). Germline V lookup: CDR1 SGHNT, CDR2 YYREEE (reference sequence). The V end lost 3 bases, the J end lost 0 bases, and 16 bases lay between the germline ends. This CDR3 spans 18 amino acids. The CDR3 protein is CASSSLTEYISGANVLTF. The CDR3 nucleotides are TGTGCCAGCAGCTCGTTGACAGAGTACATCTCTGGGGCCAACGTCCTGACTTTC.

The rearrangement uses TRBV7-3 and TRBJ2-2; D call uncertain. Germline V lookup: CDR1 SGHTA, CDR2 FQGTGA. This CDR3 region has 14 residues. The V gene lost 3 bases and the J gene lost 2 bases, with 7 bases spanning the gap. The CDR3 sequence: CASSFLLNTGELFF. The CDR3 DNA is TGTGCCAGCAGCTTTCTACTTAACACCGGGGAGCTGTTTTTT. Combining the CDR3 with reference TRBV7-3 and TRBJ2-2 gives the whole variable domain GAGVSQTPSNKVTEKGKYVELRCDPISGHTALYWYRQSLGQGPEFLIYFQGTGAADDSGLPNDRFFAVRPEGSVSTLKIQRTERGDSAVYLCASSFLLNTGELFFGEGSRLTVL.

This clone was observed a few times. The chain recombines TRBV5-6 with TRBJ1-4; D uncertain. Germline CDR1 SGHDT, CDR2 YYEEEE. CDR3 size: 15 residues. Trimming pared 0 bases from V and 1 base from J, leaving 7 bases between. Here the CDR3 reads CASSLGLGTNEKLFF. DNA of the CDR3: TGTGCCAGCAGCTTGGGTCTCGGAACTAATGAAAAACTGTTTTTT.

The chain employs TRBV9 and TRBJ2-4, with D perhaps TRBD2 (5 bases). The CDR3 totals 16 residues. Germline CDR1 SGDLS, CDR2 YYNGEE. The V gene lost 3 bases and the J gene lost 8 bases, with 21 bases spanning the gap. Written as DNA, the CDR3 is TGTGCCAGCAGCGCGATAGAGGGCCAACGGGGAGACATTCAGTACTTC. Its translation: CASSAIEGQRGDIQYF.

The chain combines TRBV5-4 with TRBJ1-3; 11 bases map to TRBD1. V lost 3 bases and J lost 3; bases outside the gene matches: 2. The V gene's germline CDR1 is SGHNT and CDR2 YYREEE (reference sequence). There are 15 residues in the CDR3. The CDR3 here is CASSYGTGGGNTIYF. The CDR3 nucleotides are TGTGCCAGCAGCTACGGGACAGGGGGTGGAAACACCATATATTTT.

As DNA, the CDR3 is TGTGCCAGCAGTCCCCCGACAGGGGGCATCTACAATGAGCAGTTCTTC. The encoded protein is CASSPPTGGIYNEQFF. The chain has TRBV28 and TRBJ2-1; 10 nucleotides line up with TRBD1. The V gene end was trimmed by 5 bases and the J gene end by 3 bases; junction bases not matched to a gene: 7. This CDR3 contains 16 residues. Germline V gene data show CDR1 as MDHEN and CDR2 as SYDVKM.

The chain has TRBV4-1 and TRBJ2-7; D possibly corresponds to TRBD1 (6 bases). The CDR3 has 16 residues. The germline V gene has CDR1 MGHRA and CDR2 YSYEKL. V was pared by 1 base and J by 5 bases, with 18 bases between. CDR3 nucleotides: TGCGCCAGCAGCCAAGCCTCCGCCAGGGGAGCCAACGAGCAGTACTTC. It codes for CASSQASARGANEQYF.

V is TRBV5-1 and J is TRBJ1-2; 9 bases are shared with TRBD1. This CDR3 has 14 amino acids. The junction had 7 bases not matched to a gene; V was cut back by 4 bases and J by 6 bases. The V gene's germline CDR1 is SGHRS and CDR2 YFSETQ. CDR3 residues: CASSIQGAGDGYTF. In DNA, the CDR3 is TGCGCCAGCAGCATACAGGGGGCAGGGGATGGCTACACCTTC.

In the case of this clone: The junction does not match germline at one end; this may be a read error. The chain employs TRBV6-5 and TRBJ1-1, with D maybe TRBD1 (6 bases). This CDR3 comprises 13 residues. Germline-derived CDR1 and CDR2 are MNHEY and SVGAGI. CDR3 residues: CASTYLGGTEAFF. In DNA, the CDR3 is TGTGCCAGCACTTACTTAGGGGGCACTGAAGCTTTCTTT.

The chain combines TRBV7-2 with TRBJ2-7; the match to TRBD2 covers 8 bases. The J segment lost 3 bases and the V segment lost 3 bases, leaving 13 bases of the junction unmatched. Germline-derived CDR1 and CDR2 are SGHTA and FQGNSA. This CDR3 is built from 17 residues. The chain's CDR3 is CASSLMSLGLGGYEQYF. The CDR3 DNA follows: TGTGCCAGCAGCTTGATGAGTCTGGGACTAGGGGGCTACGAGCAGTACTTC.

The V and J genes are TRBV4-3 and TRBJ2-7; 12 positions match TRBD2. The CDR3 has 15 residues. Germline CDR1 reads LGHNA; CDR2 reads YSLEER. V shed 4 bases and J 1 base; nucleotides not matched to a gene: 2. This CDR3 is CASSLGLAGSYEQYF. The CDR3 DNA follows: TGCGCCAGCAGCCTCGGACTAGCGGGATCCTACGAGCAGTACTTC.

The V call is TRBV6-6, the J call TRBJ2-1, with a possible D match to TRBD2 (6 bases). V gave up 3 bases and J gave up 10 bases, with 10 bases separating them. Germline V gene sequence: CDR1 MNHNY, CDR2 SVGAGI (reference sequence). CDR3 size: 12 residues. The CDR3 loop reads CASSYGAGEQFF. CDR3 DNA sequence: TGTGCCAGCAGTTATGGAGCGGGCGAGCAGTTCTTC.

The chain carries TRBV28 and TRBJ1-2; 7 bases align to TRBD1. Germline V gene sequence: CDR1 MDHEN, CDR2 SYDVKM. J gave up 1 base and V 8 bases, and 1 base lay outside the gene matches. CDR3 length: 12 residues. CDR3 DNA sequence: TGTGCCAGCCGGGACAGTAACTATGGCTACACCTTC. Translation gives CASRDSNYGYTF.